These 25 T cell receptor beta chains originate from one sample sequenced in a study of T cells in Graves' hyperthyroidism and ophthalmopathy. Regions amplified from RNA transcripts were the TCR beta CDR3 regions. Primed by the HTBI set, a first-round RT-PCR was run on the TCR CDR3. A single record per CDR3 protein comes from TCRdb applying MiXCR to the multiplex PCR reads. The sample yields 200,000 to 250,000 distinct CDR3 sequences, roughly a sixth seen once. Source material: blood. Receptor source: a woman between 45 and 65 years old with Graves' hyperthyroidism.

This clonotype was observed at least ten times. The rearrangement links TRBV5-5 to TRBJ2-1, with 8 bases that match TRBD1. CDR1 is SGHKS, CDR2 YYEKEE, per germline (reference sequence). The ends lost 2 bases at V and 7 bases at J; junction bases unmatched: 11. This CDR3 spans 16 amino acids. For the CDR3, the DNA is TGTGCCAGCAGCTTTGCAGGGGGCTGGACTGGAAATGAGCAGTTCTTC. Translated: CASSFAGGWTGNEQFF.

Comment on this clonotype: A junction boundary mismatches the germline segment, possibly from a read error. The J gene is TRBJ1-2, the V gene TRBV7-8; 7 nucleotides agree with TRBD1. CDR3 length equals 14 residues. The germline gives CDR1 SGHVS, CDR2 FQNEAQ. CDR3 protein: CTSSRDRAARGYTF. CDR3 sequence (DNA): TGTACCAGCAGCCGCGACAGGGCGGCCAGGGGCTACACCTTC.

In this sample, this clonotype turned up a few times. For the CDR3, the DNA is TGTGCCTGGAGCCGACTCGGGGGGGAGCCCCAGCATTTT. Translated, it gives CAWSRLGGEPQHF. This chain uses TRBV30 with TRBJ1-5; D possibly corresponds to TRBD1 (5 bases). Germline V gene sequence: CDR1 GTSNPN, CDR2 SVGIG (reference sequence). V was shortened by 3 bases and J by 8 bases, with 14 bases between the two germline ends. The CDR3 is 13 residues long.

At least ten counts were recorded for this clonotype. The CDR3 loop is CASSYAGETQYF. CDR3 nucleotides: TGTGCCAGCAGTTACGCCGGAGAGACCCAGTACTTC. The chain couples TRBV6-6 to TRBJ2-5; D is unresolved. Deletions cut 2 bases from V and 4 bases from J, with 5 bases between. There are 12 residues in the CDR3. CDR1 MNHNY and CDR2 SVGAGI come from the germline V gene (reference sequence).

The V call is TRBV5-1, the J call TRBJ1-2; D may be TRBD1 (5 bases). Per the germline V gene, CDR1 is SGHRS and CDR2 is YFSETQ. V lost 3 bases to trimming and J lost 6 bases, with 12 bases between them. The CDR3 is 13 residues long. The CDR3: CASSSGTRDGYTF. CDR3 nucleotides: TGCGCCAGCAGCTCTGGGACCCGAGATGGCTACACCTTC.

This clonotype turned up a few times. The V and J genes are TRBV24-1 and TRBJ2-3; possible D gene TRBD2, 7 bases. Germline V gene lookup returns CDR1 KGHDR and CDR2 SFDVKD. Trimming cost V 0 bases and J 2 bases, with 20 bases left between them. The CDR3 runs to 19 residues. The CDR3 DNA reads TGTGCCACCAGTGATTTGGGGGGGGGCCTATTCGGATACACAGATACGCAGTATTTT. Its protein product is CATSDLGGGLFGYTDTQYF.

This rearrangement joins TRBV19 to TRBJ2-1; 12 bases are shared with TRBD1. Germline CDR1 and CDR2: LNHDA and SQIVND (reference sequence). The CDR3 length is 16 residues. The junction had 8 bases not matched to a gene; V was cut back by 5 bases and J by 6 bases. The CDR3 coding sequence is TGTGCCAGTAGTCAACTACCGGGACAGGGGGCCAATGAGCAGTTCTTC. Encoded protein: CASSQLPGQGANEQFF.

This clonotype has a count of ten or more. V and J are TRBV9 and TRBJ1-1; maybe TRBD1 (5 bases). Germline CDR1 reads SGDLS; CDR2 reads YYNGEE. The CDR3 is made up of 15 amino acids. V was clipped by 2 bases and J by 5 bases, with 16 bases between them. The CDR3 protein is CASSVGGTGDTEAFF. As DNA, the CDR3 is TGTGCCAGCAGCGTCGGAGGGACGGGAGATACTGAAGCTTTCTTT.

This clonotype was counted many times. The chain employs TRBV29-1 and TRBJ2-1, with 8 nucleotides matching TRBD2. The junction had 11 bases not matched to a gene; V was cut back by 6 bases and J by 7 bases. CDR1 is SQVTM and CDR2 is ANQGSEA in the germline V gene. The CDR3 is made up of 14 amino acids. CDR3 loop: CSVVSGSLSNEQFF. The CDR3 DNA reads TGCAGCGTCGTCAGCGGGAGCTTGAGTAATGAGCAGTTCTTC.

A few counts support this clonotype. This chain uses TRBV20-1 with TRBJ2-1; weak D call: TRBD1 (5 bases). This CDR3 is 13 amino acids long. CDR1 and CDR2 from the germline V gene are DFQATT and SNEGSKA (reference sequence). Trimming shortened V by 4 bases and J by 6 bases, and 13 bases separated the two germline ends. The CDR3 sequence is CSATTRGPNEQFF. CDR3 bases: TGCAGTGCTACTACAAGGGGTCCCAATGAGCAGTTCTTC.

In its sample, this clonotype was seen a few times. V usage is TRBV7-3 and J usage is TRBJ2-5; 7 nucleotides match TRBD2. There are 15 residues in the CDR3. Germline V gene lookup returns CDR1 SGHTA and CDR2 FQGTGA. The junction had 6 bases not matched to a gene; V was cut back by 4 bases and J by 1 base. The CDR3 protein is CASSSRGDPQETQYF. CDR3 DNA: TGTGCCAGCAGCTCCCGGGGGGACCCCCAAGAGACCCAGTACTTC.

A single count supports this clonotype. A much larger clonotype is one base distant, so this may be a read error. The chain uses TRBV5-4 and TRBJ2-7; TRBD2 matches 15 bases. Germline CDR1 SGHNT, CDR2 YYREEE (reference sequence). The trim removed 3 bases at V and 3 bases at J, leaving 7 bases unmatched. The CDR3 runs to 17 residues. For the CDR3, the DNA is TGTGCCAGCAGCTCTGCCTGGACTAGCGGGAGGGACTACGAGCAGTACTTC. Protein sequence: CASSSAWTSGRDYEQYF.

This clonotype was seen a few times. The chain is built from TRBV19 and TRBJ1-5; D remains ambiguous. CDR3 length: 15 residues. Between the trimmed V and J ends, which lost 6 bases and 1 base, there was a span of 13 bases. Germline loops: CDR1 LNHDA, CDR2 SQIVND (reference sequence). The CDR3 nucleotides are TGTGCCAGTAGAACTACTGGGAGCAGCAATCAGCCCCAGCATTTT. Amino acids: CASRTTGSSNQPQHF.

This clonotype was seen only a few times. The V and J genes are TRBV6-1 and TRBJ1-2, with D possibly being TRBD1 (5 bases). CDR1 MNHNS and CDR2 SASEGT come from the germline V gene. There are 11 residues in the CDR3. CDR3 amino acids: CSSGANYGYTF. The CDR3 region has the DNA TGTTCCTCGGGGGCTAACTATGGCTACACCTTC.

This clonotype was observed a handful of times. This sequence joins TRBV6-1 and TRBJ1-3; TRBD1 matches 8 bases. There are 15 residues in the CDR3. Germline lookup yields CDR1 MNHNS and CDR2 SASEGT. V gave up 5 bases and J gave up 2 bases; unmatched junction bases: 5. The CDR3 region has the DNA TGTGCCAGCAGTTCCCGGGACAGGCCTGGAAACACCATATATTTT. Translation gives CASSSRDRPGNTIYF.

V and J are TRBV28 and TRBJ2-7, with TRBD1 identical over 10 bases. This CDR3 region has 18 residues. Per the germline V gene, CDR1 is MDHEN and CDR2 is SYDVKM. After removal of 5 bases from V and 2 bases from J, the junction contained 15 bases not matched to a gene. The CDR3 region is CASSPSTGGLRAPYEQYF. The CDR3 DNA follows: TGTGCCAGCAGTCCTTCGACAGGGGGCCTGAGGGCACCCTACGAGCAGTACTTC.

This clonotype occurred a few times. The J gene is TRBJ2-1, the V gene TRBV5-1, with D maybe TRBD1 (6 bases). Germline V gene data show CDR1 as SGHRS and CDR2 as YFSETQ. This CDR3 has 14 amino acids. With 4 bases removed from V and 4 bases from J, the gap between germline ends came to 12 bases. CDR3 protein: CASSGQGSYNEQFF. CDR3 in DNA: TGCGCCAGCAGCGGCCAGGGGTCATACAATGAGCAGTTCTTC.

On this clonotype: A much larger clone differs by one base, so this may be a read error. The rearrangement uses TRBV6-2 or TRBV6-3 and TRBJ1-1, with 7 bases that match TRBD1. The V segment lost 8 bases and the J segment 0 bases; nucleotides outside the gene matches: 9. CDR3 length: 15 residues. The germline gives CDR1 MNHEY, CDR2 SVGEGT. CDR3 protein: CASVMPGTVNTEAFF. CDR3 DNA: TGTGCCAGCGTTATGCCTGGGACAGTGAACACTGAAGCTTTCTTT.

This clonotype came up many times. This may come from a read error, since a much larger clone is one base off. The J gene is TRBJ2-1, the V gene TRBV27; 11 bases are shared with TRBD2. Germline CDR1 MNHEY, CDR2 SMNVEV (reference sequence). This CDR3 comprises 17 residues. The CDR3 nucleotides read TGTGCCAGCAGTTTATCGGCGACTAGCGGGACCTACAATAAGCAGTTCTTC. Its protein is CASSLSATSGTYNKQFF.

Regarding this clonotype: The junction shows a germline mismatch at one end, possibly a read error. The chain joins TRBV7-2 to TRBJ1-1; a weak D match, TRBD1 (6 bases). Looked up from germline, CDR1 is SGHTA and CDR2 is FQGNSA. This CDR3 has 15 residues. CDR3 sequence reads: CASSLVLRGRTEAFF. The CDR3 DNA reads TGTGCCAGCAGCTTAGTTCTCAGGGGACGTACTGAAGCCTTCTTT. The full variable domain, its missing parts supplied by reference TRBV7-2 and TRBJ1-1, is GAGVSQSPSNKVTEKGKDVELRCDPISGHTALYWYRQSLGQGLEFLIYFQGNSAPDKSGLPSDRFSAERTGGSVSTLTIQRTQQEDSAVYLCASSLVLRGRTEAFFGQGTRLTVV.

This clonotype was observed a few times. The rearrangement joins TRBV20-1 to TRBJ2-7; D is uncertain. Germline V gene data show CDR1 as DFQATT and CDR2 as SNEGSKA (reference sequence). The CDR3 is made up of 13 amino acids. Trimming removed 3 bases from V and 1 base from J, with 10 bases in between. The CDR3 sequence: CSASLGISYEQYF. CDR3 bases: TGCAGTGCTAGTTTGGGGATTTCCTACGAGCAGTACTTC.

This clonotype was counted many times. This rearrangement joins TRBV29-1 to TRBJ2-7, with D perhaps matching TRBD2 (7 bases). V was trimmed by 4 bases and J by 5 bases, leaving 21 bases between them. The CDR3 is 15 residues long. Germline CDR1 reads SQVTM; CDR2 reads ANQGSEA. The CDR3 is CSVVSPLGGGHEQYF. The CDR3 bases are TGCAGCGTTGTGAGTCCGTTGGGAGGGGGACACGAGCAGTACTTC.

The rearrangement uses TRBV25-1 and TRBJ2-1; 7 nucleotides match TRBD2. The germline V gene encodes CDR1 MGHDK and CDR2 SYGVNS. The length of the CDR3 is 16 residues. V was pared by 2 bases and J by 4 bases, with 8 bases of the junction left unmatched. As DNA, the CDR3 is TGTGCCAGCAGTGAAATGCCTAGCGGCCCTTACAATGAGCAGTTCTTC. Translated, it gives CASSEMPSGPYNEQFF.

As regards this clonotype: A much larger clonotype is one base distant, so this may be a read error. The chain uses TRBV5-1 and TRBJ2-5; 8 bases are a match to TRBD1. V was pared by 0 bases and J by 2 bases, with 3 bases of the junction left unmatched. The CDR3 totals 15 residues. Germline values: CDR1 SGHRS, CDR2 YFSETQ. The CDR3 protein is CASSLGDRTQETQYF. DNA of the CDR3: TGCGCCAGCAGCTTGGGGGACAGGACTCAAGAGACCCAGTACTTC. The full variable domain, with the rest looked up from reference TRBV5-1 and TRBJ2-5, is KAGVTQTPRYLIKTRGQQVTLSCSPISGHRSVSWYQQTPGQGLQFLFEYFSETQRNKGNFPGRFSGRQFSNSRSEMNVSTLELGDSALYLCASSLGDRTQETQYFGPGTRLLVL.

This chain links TRBV30 with TRBJ2-2; 7 bases match TRBD1. Germline CDR1 and CDR2: GTSNPN and SVGIG (reference sequence). Losses at the gene ends were 0 bases for V and 4 bases for J; bases not matched to a gene: 11. The CDR3 length is 17 residues. The CDR3 coding sequence is TGTGCCTGGAGTGTACGCGGCCACAGGGGAACCACCGGGGAGCTGTTTTTT. This encodes CAWSVRGHRGTTGELFF.